The clone carrying this TCR beta chain was recorded many times. The antigen remains undetermined. V was shortened by 0 bases and J by 4 bases, with 9 bases between the two germline ends. CDR1 and CDR2 (germline): LGHNA, YNFKEQ. The CDR3 has 15 residues. The data stem from a study of CD8 T cells in ankylosing spondylitis. General study points: There was a TCR beta motif, made of 7 or 8 highly homologous variants, that appeared characteristic of ankylosing spondylitis blood. Reports say disease-linked clones showed up significantly more in matched ankylosing spondylitis synovial fluid. Earlier literature documents some of the motif variants in reactive arthritis synovial fluid and blood. The disease-linked clones had a CD8+ phenotype and low blood frequencies.

It was by quantitative 5'-RACE with molecular barcodes that TCR beta libraries were made. MiXCR was run by TCRdb on the 5' RACE reads, yielding one entry per CDR3 protein. This repertoire shows 700,000 or so distinct CDR3 sequences, under 20% found once; its top ten account for about a fifth. The clonotype was recovered from a male donor with ankylosing spondylitis. The sequenced sample consisted of blood, either unsorted or a sorted T cell fraction (not recorded which). The rearrangement links TRBV4-2 to TRBJ2-2; weak D call: TRBD2 (6 bases). The CDR3 DNA reads TGTGCCAGCAGCCAAGATCTGGGGGGCACCGGGGAGCTGTTTTTT. Residues: CASSQDLGGTGELFF.